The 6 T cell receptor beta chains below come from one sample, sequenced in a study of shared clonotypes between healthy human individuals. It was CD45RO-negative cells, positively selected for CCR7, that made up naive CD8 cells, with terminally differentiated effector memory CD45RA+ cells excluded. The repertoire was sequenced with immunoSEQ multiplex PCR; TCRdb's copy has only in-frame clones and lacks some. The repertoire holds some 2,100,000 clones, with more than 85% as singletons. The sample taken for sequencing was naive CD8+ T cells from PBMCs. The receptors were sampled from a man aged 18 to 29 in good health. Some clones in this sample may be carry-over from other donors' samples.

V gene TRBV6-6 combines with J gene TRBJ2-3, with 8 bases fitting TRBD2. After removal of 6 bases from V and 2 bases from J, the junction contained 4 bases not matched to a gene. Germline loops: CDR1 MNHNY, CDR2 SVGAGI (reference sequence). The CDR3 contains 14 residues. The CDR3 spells CASRYSGDTDTQYF. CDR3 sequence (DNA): TGTGCCAGCAGATATAGCGGGGACACAGATACGCAGTATTTT.

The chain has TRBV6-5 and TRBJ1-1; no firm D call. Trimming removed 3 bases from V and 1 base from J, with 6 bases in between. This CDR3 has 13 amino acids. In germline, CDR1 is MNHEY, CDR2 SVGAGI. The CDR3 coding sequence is TGTGCCAGCAGTTATAAGGGGAACACTGAAGCTTTCTTT. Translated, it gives CASSYKGNTEAFF.

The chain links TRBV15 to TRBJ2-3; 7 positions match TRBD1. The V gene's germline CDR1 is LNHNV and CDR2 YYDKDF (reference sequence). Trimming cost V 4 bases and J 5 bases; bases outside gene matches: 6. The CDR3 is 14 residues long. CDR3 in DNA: TGTGCCACCAGCATAGGACAGGACGGAGATACGCAGTATTTT. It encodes CATSIGQDGDTQYF.

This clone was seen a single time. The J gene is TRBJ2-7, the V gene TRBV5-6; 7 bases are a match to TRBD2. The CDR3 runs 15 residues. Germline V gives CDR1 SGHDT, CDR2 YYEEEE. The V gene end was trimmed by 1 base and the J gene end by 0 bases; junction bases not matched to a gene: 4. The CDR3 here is CASSLLGTISYEQYF. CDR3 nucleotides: TGTGCCAGCAGCTTGCTGGGGACTATCTCCTACGAGCAGTACTTC.

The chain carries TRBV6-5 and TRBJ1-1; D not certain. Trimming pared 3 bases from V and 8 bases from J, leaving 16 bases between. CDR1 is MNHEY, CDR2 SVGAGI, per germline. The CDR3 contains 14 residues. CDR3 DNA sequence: TGTGCCAGCAGTTATGATTCTCACACGTCCGAAGCTTTCTTT. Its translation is CASSYDSHTSEAFF.

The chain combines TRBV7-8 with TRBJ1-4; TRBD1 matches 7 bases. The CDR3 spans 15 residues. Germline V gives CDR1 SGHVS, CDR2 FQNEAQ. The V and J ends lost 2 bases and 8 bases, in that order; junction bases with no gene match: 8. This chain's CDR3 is CASSLLEGAGEKLFF. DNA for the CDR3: TGTGCCAGCAGCTTACTTGAGGGGGCAGGGGAAAAACTGTTTTTT.